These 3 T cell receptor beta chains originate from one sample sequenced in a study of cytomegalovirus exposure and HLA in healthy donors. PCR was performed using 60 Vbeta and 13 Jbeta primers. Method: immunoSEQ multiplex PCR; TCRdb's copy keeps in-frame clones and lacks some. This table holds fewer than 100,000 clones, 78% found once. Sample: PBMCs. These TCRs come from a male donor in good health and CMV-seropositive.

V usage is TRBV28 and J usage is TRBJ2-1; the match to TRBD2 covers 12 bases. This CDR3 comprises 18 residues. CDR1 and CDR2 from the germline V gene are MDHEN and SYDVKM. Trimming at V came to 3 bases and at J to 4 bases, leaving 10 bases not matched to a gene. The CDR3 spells CASSFSWGTSGLYNEQFF. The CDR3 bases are TGTGCCAGCAGTTTTTCATGGGGGACTAGCGGGCTTTACAATGAGCAGTTCTTC.

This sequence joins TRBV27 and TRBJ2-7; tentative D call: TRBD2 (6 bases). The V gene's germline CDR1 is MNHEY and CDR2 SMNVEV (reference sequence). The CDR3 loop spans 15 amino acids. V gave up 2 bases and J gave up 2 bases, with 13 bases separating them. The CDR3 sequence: CASSLGAGSPYEQYF. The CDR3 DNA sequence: TGTGCCAGCAGTTTAGGGGCCGGGAGTCCCTACGAGCAGTACTTC.

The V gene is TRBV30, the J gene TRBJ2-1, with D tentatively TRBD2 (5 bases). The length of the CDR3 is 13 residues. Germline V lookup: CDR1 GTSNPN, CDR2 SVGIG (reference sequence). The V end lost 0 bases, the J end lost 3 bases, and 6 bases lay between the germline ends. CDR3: CAWSVDYYNEQFF. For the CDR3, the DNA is TGTGCCTGGAGTGTAGACTACTACAATGAGCAGTTCTTC.